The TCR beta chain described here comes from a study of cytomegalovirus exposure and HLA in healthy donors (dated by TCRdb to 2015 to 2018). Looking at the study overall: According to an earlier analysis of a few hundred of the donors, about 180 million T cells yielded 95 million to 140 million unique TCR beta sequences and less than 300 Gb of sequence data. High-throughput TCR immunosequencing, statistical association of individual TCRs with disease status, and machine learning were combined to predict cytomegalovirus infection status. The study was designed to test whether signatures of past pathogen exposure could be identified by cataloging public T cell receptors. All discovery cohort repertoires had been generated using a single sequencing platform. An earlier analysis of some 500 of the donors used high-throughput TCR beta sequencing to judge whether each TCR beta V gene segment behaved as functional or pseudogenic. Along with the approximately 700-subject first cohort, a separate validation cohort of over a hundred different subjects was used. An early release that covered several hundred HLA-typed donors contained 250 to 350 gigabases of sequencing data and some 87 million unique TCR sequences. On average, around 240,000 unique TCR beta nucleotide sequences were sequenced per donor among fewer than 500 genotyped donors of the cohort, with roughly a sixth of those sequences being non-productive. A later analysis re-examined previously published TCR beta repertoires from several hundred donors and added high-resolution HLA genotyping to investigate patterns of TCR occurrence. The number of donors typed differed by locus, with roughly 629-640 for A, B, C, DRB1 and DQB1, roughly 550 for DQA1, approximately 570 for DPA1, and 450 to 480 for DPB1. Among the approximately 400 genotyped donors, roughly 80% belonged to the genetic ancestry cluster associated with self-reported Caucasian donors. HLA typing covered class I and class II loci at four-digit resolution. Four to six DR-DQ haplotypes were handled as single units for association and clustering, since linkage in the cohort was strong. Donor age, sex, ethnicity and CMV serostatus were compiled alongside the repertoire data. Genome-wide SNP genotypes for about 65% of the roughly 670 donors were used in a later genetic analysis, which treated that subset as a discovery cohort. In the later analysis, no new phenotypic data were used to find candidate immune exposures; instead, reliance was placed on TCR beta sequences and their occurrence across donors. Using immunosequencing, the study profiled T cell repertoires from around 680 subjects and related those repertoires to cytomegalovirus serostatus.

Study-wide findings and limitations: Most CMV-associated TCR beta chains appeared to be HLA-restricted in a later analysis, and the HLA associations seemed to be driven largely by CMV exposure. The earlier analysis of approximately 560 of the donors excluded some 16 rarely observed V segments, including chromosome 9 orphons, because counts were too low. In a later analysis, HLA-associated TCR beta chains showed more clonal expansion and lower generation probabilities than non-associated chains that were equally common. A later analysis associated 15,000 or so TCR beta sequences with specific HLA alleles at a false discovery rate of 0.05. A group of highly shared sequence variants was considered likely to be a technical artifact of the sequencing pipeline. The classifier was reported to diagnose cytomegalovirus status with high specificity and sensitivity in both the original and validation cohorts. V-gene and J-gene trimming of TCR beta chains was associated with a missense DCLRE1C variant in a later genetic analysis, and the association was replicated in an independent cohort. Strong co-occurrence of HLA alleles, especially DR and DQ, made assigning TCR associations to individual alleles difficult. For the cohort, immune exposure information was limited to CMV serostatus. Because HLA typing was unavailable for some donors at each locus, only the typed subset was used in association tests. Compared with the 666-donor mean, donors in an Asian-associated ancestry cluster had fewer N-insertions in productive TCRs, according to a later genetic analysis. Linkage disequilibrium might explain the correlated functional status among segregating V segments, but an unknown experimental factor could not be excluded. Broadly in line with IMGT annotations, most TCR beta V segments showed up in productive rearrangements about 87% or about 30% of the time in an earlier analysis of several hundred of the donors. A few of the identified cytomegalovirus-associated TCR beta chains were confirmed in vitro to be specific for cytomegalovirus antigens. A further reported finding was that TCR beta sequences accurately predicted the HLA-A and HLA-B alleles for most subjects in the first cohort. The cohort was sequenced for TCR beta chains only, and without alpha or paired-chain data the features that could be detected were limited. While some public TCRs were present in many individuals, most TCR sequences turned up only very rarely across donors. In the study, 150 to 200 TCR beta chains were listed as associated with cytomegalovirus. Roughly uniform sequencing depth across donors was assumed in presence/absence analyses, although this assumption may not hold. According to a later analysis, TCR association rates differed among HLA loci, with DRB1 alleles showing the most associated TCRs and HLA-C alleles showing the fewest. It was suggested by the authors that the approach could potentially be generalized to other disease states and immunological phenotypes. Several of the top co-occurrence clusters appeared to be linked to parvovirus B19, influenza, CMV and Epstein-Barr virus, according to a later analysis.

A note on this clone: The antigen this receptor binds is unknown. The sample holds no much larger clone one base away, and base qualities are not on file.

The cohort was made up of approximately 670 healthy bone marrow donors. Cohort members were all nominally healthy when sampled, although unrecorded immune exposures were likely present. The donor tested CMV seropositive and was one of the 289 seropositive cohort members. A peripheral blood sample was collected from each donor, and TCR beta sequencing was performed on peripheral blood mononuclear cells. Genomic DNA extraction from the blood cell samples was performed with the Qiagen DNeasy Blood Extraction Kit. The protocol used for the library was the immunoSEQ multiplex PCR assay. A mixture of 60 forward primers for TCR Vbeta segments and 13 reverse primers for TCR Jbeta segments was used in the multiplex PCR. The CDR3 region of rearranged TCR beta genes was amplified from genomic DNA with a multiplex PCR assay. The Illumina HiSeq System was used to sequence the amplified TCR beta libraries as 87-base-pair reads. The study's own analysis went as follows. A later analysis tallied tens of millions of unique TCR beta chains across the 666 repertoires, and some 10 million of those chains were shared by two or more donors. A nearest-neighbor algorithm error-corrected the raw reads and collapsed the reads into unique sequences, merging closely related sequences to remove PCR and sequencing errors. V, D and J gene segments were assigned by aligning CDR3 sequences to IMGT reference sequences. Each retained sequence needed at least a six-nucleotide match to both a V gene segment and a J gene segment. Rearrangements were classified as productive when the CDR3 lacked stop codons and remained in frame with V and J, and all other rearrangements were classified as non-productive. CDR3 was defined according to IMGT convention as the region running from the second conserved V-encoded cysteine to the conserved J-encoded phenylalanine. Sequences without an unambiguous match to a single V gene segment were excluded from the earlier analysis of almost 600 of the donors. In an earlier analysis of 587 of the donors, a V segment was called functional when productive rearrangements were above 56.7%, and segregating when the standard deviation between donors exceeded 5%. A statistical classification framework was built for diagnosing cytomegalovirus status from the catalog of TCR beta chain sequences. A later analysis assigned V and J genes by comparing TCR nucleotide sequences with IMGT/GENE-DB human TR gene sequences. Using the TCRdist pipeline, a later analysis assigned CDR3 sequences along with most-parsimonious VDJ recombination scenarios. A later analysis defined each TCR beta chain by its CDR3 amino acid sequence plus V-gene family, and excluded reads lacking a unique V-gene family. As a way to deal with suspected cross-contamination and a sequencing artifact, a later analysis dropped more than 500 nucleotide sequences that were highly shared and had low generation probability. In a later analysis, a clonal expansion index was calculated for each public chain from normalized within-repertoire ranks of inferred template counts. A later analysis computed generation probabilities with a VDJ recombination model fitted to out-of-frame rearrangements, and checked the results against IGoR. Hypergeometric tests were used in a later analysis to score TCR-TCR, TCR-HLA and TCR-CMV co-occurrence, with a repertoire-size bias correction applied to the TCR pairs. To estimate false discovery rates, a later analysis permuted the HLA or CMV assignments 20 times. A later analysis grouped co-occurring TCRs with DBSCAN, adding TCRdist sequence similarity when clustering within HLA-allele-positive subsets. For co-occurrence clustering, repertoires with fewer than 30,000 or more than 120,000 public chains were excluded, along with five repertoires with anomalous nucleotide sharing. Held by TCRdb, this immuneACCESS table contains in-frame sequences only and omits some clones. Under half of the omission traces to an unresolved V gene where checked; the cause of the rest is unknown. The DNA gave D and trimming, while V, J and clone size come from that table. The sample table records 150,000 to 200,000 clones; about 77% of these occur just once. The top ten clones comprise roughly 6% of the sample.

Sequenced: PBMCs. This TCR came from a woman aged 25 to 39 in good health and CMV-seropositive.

For the CDR3, the sequence is CAASSYGGEAFF. The DNA sequence is as follows: TGTGCCGCCTCAAGTTATGGAGGGGAAGCTTTCTTT. The chain is assembled from TRBV27 and TRBJ1-1; a confident D gene designation cannot be given. The CDR3 runs 12 amino acids, cysteine and phenylalanine included. Only the CDR3 DNA is retained, 36 bases long and in frame from the first base. The germline V gene encodes CDR1 MNHEY and CDR2 SMNVEV (reference sequence). V is reduced by 11 bases and J by 8 bases, leaving a spacing of 18 bases between them.